The present T cell receptor beta chain was sequenced within a study of a mutant IDH1 vaccine in newly diagnosed glioma. Across the whole study: Treated patients had a mean age of around 39 years and a sex split that was around 60% male and approximately 38% female. Receipt of radiotherapy, temozolomide, or both preceded the study, and most received both.

Time point indicated: week 11, during vaccination. Vaccine doses each comprised 300 ug of mutant IDH1 20-mer peptide, with topical imiquimod. The repertoire was sequenced with immunoSEQ multiplex PCR; TCRdb's copy has only in-frame clones and lacks some. The sample yields about 64,000 clones, approximately 84% seen once. The germline V gene has CDR1 SSHAT and CDR2 FNYEAQ (reference sequence). The CDR3 is 15 amino acids. As for this clone: The antigen remains undetermined. One junction end disagrees with the germline gene, perhaps due to a read error.

Sequences were derived from PBMCs, sampled from a glioma patient whose treatment included an IDH1 peptide vaccine. The TCR sequence derives from a woman in her forties or fifties with glioma. This rearrangement joins TRBV7-7 to TRBJ2-7, with a possible D match to TRBD2 (5 bases). CDR3 region: CASSSNSEAAYEQYF. Written as DNA, the CDR3 is TGTGCTAGCAGCTCTAACTCGGAGGCAGCCTACGAGCAGTACTTC. The whole variable domain, filled in from reference TRBV7-7 and TRBJ2-7, reads GAGVSQSPRYKVTKRGQDVTLRCDPISSHATLYWYQQALGQGPEFLTYFNYEAQPDKSGLPSDRFSAERPEGSISTLTIQRTEQRDSAMYRCASSSNSEAAYEQYFGPGTRLTVT.